Below, one T cell receptor beta chain is given with its context. Its target is not known. This record belongs to a study of cytomegalovirus exposure and HLA in healthy donors. Study results and caveats: Accurate prediction of HLA-A and HLA-B alleles (for most subjects) was reportedly achieved from TCR beta sequences. For TCR beta chains, V- and J-gene trimming was later linked to a missense DCLRE1C variant.

PCR amplification relied on 60 Vbeta primers (plus 13 Jbeta primers). The method was immunoSEQ multiplex PCR; TCRdb's version includes in-frame clones alone and lacks a portion of them. Of some 190,000 clones detected, around 75% appear once; the ten largest clones hold around 3.3%. Between the trimmed V and J ends, which lost 7 bases and 8 bases, there was a span of 17 bases. The CDR3 is 12 amino acids. Germline V gives CDR1 SQVTM, CDR2 ANQGSEA. Healthy bone marrow donors formed the donor group. The chain joins TRBV29-1 to TRBJ1-2; possibly TRBD1 for D (6 bases). Sequenced: PBMCs. This TCR derives from a woman aged 25 to 45 in good health and CMV-seropositive. The CDR3 region is CSAIETGWGYTF. CDR3 bases: TGCAGCGCAATAGAAACAGGGTGGGGCTACACCTTC.